The 25 T cell receptor beta chains reported below all come from one sample, sequenced in a study of post-analysis software for immune sequencing data. Study outcomes and limitations: Comparison of patients with controls showed about 5 TRBV segments more frequent in patients, TRBV5-6, TRBV5-1 and TRBV20-1 among them.

No antigen is known for these receptors. Included in the TCR beta cDNA libraries were unique molecular identifiers. TCRdb reanalysed the PCR reads using MiXCR and keeps one entry per CDR3 protein. The data show 650,000 to 850,000 distinct CDR3 sequences, with around 46% seen just once and approximately 5% held by the top ten. Sequenced: blood. The receptors shown here come from a girl between 5 and 17 years old with multiple sclerosis.

The chain links TRBV29-1 to TRBJ1-4, with D uncertain. The germline V gene has CDR1 SQVTM and CDR2 ANQGSEA. This CDR3 spans 14 amino acids. The ends were cut back, 5 bases at V and 7 bases at J, with 17 bases in the middle. CDR3 sequence reads: CSVSGYNSGEKLFF. As DNA, the CDR3 is TGCAGCGTTTCGGGGTACAACTCCGGTGAAAAACTGTTTTTT.

The chain recombines TRBV10-1 with TRBJ2-4, with 7 bases lining up with TRBD1. The DNA end is more similar to TRBJ2-7, so the J call may be wrong. This CDR3 has 15 amino acids. Germline values: CDR1 WNHNN, CDR2 SYGVQD (reference sequence). CDR3 nucleotides: TGCGCCAGCAGTACCAGGCAGGGGGTACGGGACGAGCAGTACTTC. This sequence encodes CASSTRQGVRDEQYF.

The chain combines TRBV5-1 with TRBJ2-3; D gene unclear. Germline CDR1 is SGHRS and CDR2 is YFSETQ. V lost 1 base to trimming and J lost 6 bases, with 15 bases between them. This CDR3 contains 15 residues. CDR3 residues: CASSLMRPQSDTQYF. As DNA, the CDR3 is TGCGCCAGCAGCTTGATGCGTCCCCAGTCTGATACGCAGTATTTT.

This rearrangement joins TRBV9 to TRBJ2-1; 9 bases map to TRBD2. This CDR3 has 16 amino acids. V dropped 0 bases and J dropped 9; count of bases not matched to a gene: 10. Germline-derived CDR1 and CDR2 are SGDLS and YYNGEE. The CDR3 coding sequence is TGTGCCAGCAGCGTAGGTCTAGCGGGAAAAGAGGGTGAGCAGTTCTTC. Translation: CASSVGLAGKEGEQFF.

CDR3 in DNA: TGTGCCAGCAGTTTACGGATACTCCGACAGGGCTCTAACTATGGCTACACCTTC. Its protein is CASSLRILRQGSNYGYTF. This rearrangement joins TRBV5-6 to TRBJ1-2; 7 nucleotides agree with TRBD1. The CDR3 has 18 amino acids. V gave up 5 bases and J gave up 0 bases; unmatched junction bases: 16. Germline V gene sequence: CDR1 SGHDT, CDR2 YYEEEE.

This clonotype has a count of ten or more. The chain joins TRBV6-5 to TRBJ2-7; D gene unclear. Trimming removed 2 bases at V and 7 bases at J, with 6 bases between. Germline V lookup: CDR1 MNHEY, CDR2 SVGAGI. The length of the CDR3 is 11 residues. CDR3 region: CASSYGREQYF. CDR3 bases: TGTGCCAGCAGTTACGGGCGGGAGCAGTACTTC.

This clonotype was detected only a few times. This sequence joins TRBV12-3 or TRBV12-4 and TRBJ1-2; D gene unclear. Trimming stripped 1 base from V and 4 bases from J, with 7 bases between. This CDR3 is built from 13 residues. In DNA, the CDR3 is TGTGCCAGCAGTTTAGGGAAAGTCTATGGCTACACCTTC. As protein: CASSLGKVYGYTF.

The chain links TRBV12-3 or TRBV12-4 to TRBJ2-7, with D maybe TRBD1 (6 bases). V was clipped by 5 bases and J by 4 bases, with 12 bases between them. This CDR3 has 13 residues. CDR3 residues: CASSIAQGYEQYF. CDR3 coding DNA: TGTGCCAGCAGTATCGCCCAGGGGTACGAGCAGTACTTC.

The chain is built from TRBV4-1 and TRBJ2-7; either TRBD1 or TRBD2 may fit D (5 bases each). The length of the CDR3 is 11 residues. Germline CDR1 and CDR2: MGHRA and YSYEKL. The V end was cut by 4 bases, the J end by 10 bases, with 11 bases between. The CDR3 region has the DNA TGCGCCAGCAGCCTACTAGGGGCCCAGTACTTC. As protein: CASSLLGAQYF.

The chain is built from TRBV20-1 and TRBJ2-3; 7 bases are a match to TRBD2. CDR3 length equals 16 residues. Germline-derived CDR1 and CDR2 are DFQATT and SNEGSKA (reference sequence). V lost 1 base, J lost 3 bases, and 10 bases stayed unmatched. CDR3 DNA sequence: TGCAGTGCTAGAGGGGCTAGCGGAGGTCGTACAGATACGCAGTATTTT. It yields the protein CSARGASGGRTDTQYF.

This rearrangement joins TRBV6-5 to TRBJ2-6; tentatively, D is TRBD2 (6 bases). Germline V CDR1 and CDR2: MNHEY, SVGAGI. The CDR3 is 15 amino acids. The V gene lost 6 bases and the J gene lost 5 bases, with 14 bases spanning the gap. This chain's CDR3 is CASSLLGGRANVLTF. The CDR3 DNA sequence: TGTGCCAGCAGCCTACTCGGGGGTCGGGCCAACGTCCTGACTTTC.

This chain links TRBV20-1 with TRBJ2-6, with 7 bases identical to TRBD1. The V and J ends lost 6 bases and 0 bases, in that order; junction bases with no gene match: 11. From germline, CDR1 is DFQATT and CDR2 SNEGSKA (reference sequence). CDR3 length equals 17 residues. The CDR3 loop is CSARGQESLSGANVLTF. CDR3 nucleotide sequence: TGCAGTGCCCGTGGACAGGAAAGCCTCTCTGGGGCCAACGTCCTGACTTTC.

The chain joins TRBV7-6 to TRBJ2-7; D is undetermined. The CDR3 has 15 amino acids. The V and J ends lost 2 bases and 5 bases respectively, with 16 bases between them. CDR1 and CDR2 from the germline V gene are SGHVS and FNYEAQ. The CDR3 coding sequence is TGTGCCAGCAGCTTATCGAACGGTCTGGGCGACGAGCAGTACTTC. It codes for CASSLSNGLGDEQYF. Combining the CDR3 with reference TRBV7-6 and TRBJ2-7 gives the whole variable domain GAGVSQSPRYKVTKRGQDVALRCDPISGHVSLYWYRQALGQGPEFLTYFNYEAQQDKSGLPNDRFSAERPEGSISTLTIQRTEQRDSAMYRCASSLSNGLGDEQYFGPGTRLTVT.

The CDR3 DNA reads as TGCGCCAGCAGCTTGACAGGGGGTTCGGCCTACGAGCAGTACTTC. Protein product: CASSLTGGSAYEQYF. The chain recombines TRBV5-1 with TRBJ2-7; 8 positions match TRBD1. The CDR3 is 15 residues long. Losses at the gene ends were 1 base for V and 2 bases for J; bases not matched to a gene: 5. Germline CDR1 and CDR2: SGHRS and YFSETQ.

The chain employs TRBV6-5 and TRBJ1-4; D might be TRBD1 (6 bases). The CDR3 loop spans 13 amino acids. V lost 5 bases, J lost 6 bases, and 10 bases lay in between. CDR1 is MNHEY, CDR2 SVGAGI, per germline. CDR3 protein: CASSKGTHEKLFF. In DNA, the CDR3 is TGTGCCAGCAGTAAAGGGACACATGAAAAACTGTTTTTT.

The rearrangement joins TRBV29-1 to TRBJ2-1, with 7 bases fitting TRBD2. CDR1 is SQVTM and CDR2 is ANQGSEA in the germline V gene. CDR3 size: 17 residues. V was pared by 6 bases and J by 2 bases, with 16 bases of the junction left unmatched. This CDR3 is CSVAGFSSGDPYNEQFF. CDR3 bases: TGCAGCGTCGCAGGGTTTTCTAGCGGAGATCCCTACAATGAGCAGTTCTTC.

The table lists this clonotype with a few counts. The genes are TRBV12-3 or TRBV12-4 and TRBJ2-7, with unresolved D. This CDR3 region has 14 residues. Trimming removed 5 bases from V and 3 bases from J, with 14 bases in between. CDR3 sequence (DNA): TGTGCCAGCAGTCCCAATGCTGTAAACTACGAGCAGTACTTC. Residues: CASSPNAVNYEQYF.

This rearrangement joins TRBV29-1 to TRBJ2-7; 10 bases agree with TRBD1. After removal of 6 bases from V and 7 bases from J, the junction contained 9 bases not matched to a gene. Germline V gene lookup returns CDR1 SQVTM and CDR2 ANQGSEA. The CDR3 has 13 amino acids. CDR3 DNA sequence: TGCAGCGTCAGAGGACAGGGGGATACGGAGCAGTACTTC. The encoded protein is CSVRGQGDTEQYF.

This sequence joins TRBV28 and TRBJ2-5; TRBD2 agrees at 11 bases. V was clipped by 5 bases and J by 11 bases; unmatched bases: 7. The CDR3 has 13 amino acids. Germline assignment: CDR1 MDHEN and CDR2 SYDVKM. CDR3 protein: CASSIAGGEEQYF. DNA of the CDR3: TGTGCCAGCAGTATAGCGGGAGGGGAAGAGCAGTACTTC.

This chain connects TRBV6-2 or TRBV6-3 to TRBJ2-1; no reliable D call. The V end lost 6 bases, the J end lost 5 bases, and 11 bases lay between the germline ends. This CDR3 is built from 13 residues. CDR1 and CDR2 (germline): MNHEY, SVGEGT. CDR3 protein: CASSLLIDNEQFF. CDR3 DNA sequence: TGTGCCAGCAGCCTGTTGATTGACAATGAGCAGTTCTTC.

J is TRBJ1-6 and V is TRBV13, with no clear D. This CDR3 comprises 15 residues. Trimming stripped 6 bases from V and 12 bases from J, with 21 bases between. Germline CDR1 PRHDT, CDR2 FYEKMQ (reference sequence). The CDR3 region is CASSHSGMLGIPLHF. The CDR3 DNA reads as TGTGCCAGCAGTCACTCCGGGATGCTGGGAATACCCCTCCACTTT.

V is TRBV30 and J is TRBJ1-1, with D possibly TRBD1 on 5 matching bases. The CDR3 contains 11 residues. CDR1 and CDR2 (germline): GTSNPN, SVGIG (reference sequence). Trimming removed 3 bases from V and 8 bases from J, with 10 bases in between. The CDR3 sequence is CAWRPGAEAFF. CDR3 DNA sequence: TGTGCCTGGAGGCCCGGGGCCGAAGCTTTCTTT.

This clonotype was seen more than once but under ten times. The J gene is TRBJ2-7, the V gene TRBV6-6; 16 bases align to TRBD2. This CDR3 contains 17 residues. Unmatched junction bases numbered 5, after V lost 0 bases and J lost 6 bases. From germline, CDR1 is MNHNY and CDR2 SVGAGI (reference sequence). The CDR3 region is CASSYSGLAGGGREQYF. The CDR3 DNA follows: TGTGCCAGCAGTTACTCGGGACTAGCGGGAGGGGGTCGCGAGCAGTACTTC.

This sequence joins TRBV18 and TRBJ2-2; D uncertain. The CDR3 runs to 14 residues. Germline V gives CDR1 KGHSH, CDR2 LQKENI. Trimming left V 0 bases short and J 6 bases short, with 8 bases between. The CDR3, as DNA: TGTGCCAGCTCACCACCCGTGTCCGCCGGGGAGCTGTTTTTT. Protein: CASSPPVSAGELFF.

V usage is TRBV6-5 and J usage is TRBJ1-1; TRBD1 matches 7 bases. The CDR3 covers 15 residues. Germline CDR1 is MNHEY and CDR2 is SVGAGI. The junction had 4 bases not matched to a gene; V was cut back by 2 bases and J by 1 base. CDR3 DNA: TGTGCCAGCAGTTACGACAGGGAGGAGAACACTGAAGCTTTCTTT. Translating gives CASSYDREENTEAFF.